This T cell receptor (beta chain) was observed in a study of cytomegalovirus exposure and HLA in healthy donors. General study points: What was likely a sequencing artifact was a cluster of highly shared sequence variants. Overall, about 160 TCR beta chains were annotated as cytomegalovirus-associated. Exclusion as indistinguishable affected some V segments, including TRBV6-2 and TRBV6-3. As a later analysis showed, several of the most significant clusters appeared to be linked to common viral pathogens.

In the case of this clone: Its antigen is not identified.

Germline CDR1 and CDR2: KGHSH and LQKENI. The CDR3 totals 15 residues. Trimming took 3 bases from V and 0 from J, leaving 9 bases between them. This PCR relied on a set of 60 Vbeta primers and 13 Jbeta primers. This table comes from immunoSEQ multiplex PCR, and its TCRdb copy is limited to in-frame clones, with some not included. The profile shows about 130,000 clones, over 70% of them singletons. V gene TRBV18 combines with J gene TRBJ1-3; D is possibly TRBD1 (6 bases). The source is a woman aged 60-75 years in good health and CMV-seropositive. Sequenced sample: PBMCs. CDR3: CASSPRTDSGNTIYF. CDR3 nucleotide sequence: TGTGCCAGCTCACCGCGGACAGACTCTGGAAACACCATATATTTT.